A selection of T cell receptor beta chains follows, all from one sample in a study of shared clonotypes between healthy human individuals. TCRdb's copy holds only in-frame clones and misses some; the assay was immunoSEQ multiplex PCR. The sample consists of 490,000 or so clones, roughly 78% of them appearing once. Sequencing was done on a sample of PBMCs. The receptor set was obtained from a woman aged 35 to 49 in good health. Some clones in this sample may be carry-over from other donors' samples. CDR3s include the opening cysteine and the closing phenylalanine or tryptophan. The D gene is left open where the match is weak. Size is omitted from some rows. Given values are once, few, many or a class for expanded clones.

D	size	V	J	DNA	CDR3
TRBD1	.	TRBV6-6	TRBJ2-7	TGTGCCAGCGGACCGGGACAGGGACCCTCCGAGCAGTACTTC	CASGPGQGPSEQYF
TRBD1	.	TRBV7-9	TRBJ2-1	TGTGCCAGCAGCCCAGGGACAGGGAGAAAATCCTACAATGAGCAGTTCTTC	CASSPGTGRKSYNEQFF
.	.	TRBV7-2	TRBJ1-1	TGTGCCAGCAGCTTAAGGGGGGGGGACACTGAAGCTTTCTTT	CASSLRGGDTEAFF
TRBD2	.	TRBV4-3	TRBJ2-3	TGCGCCAGCAGCCTCGGACTAGCGCCAGATACGCAGTATTTT	CASSLGLAPDTQYF
.	.	TRBV15	TRBJ2-1	TGTGCCACCAGCAGAGATCGCGGGGAGTACAATGAGCAGTTCTTC	CATSRDRGEYNEQFF
TRBD1	.	TRBV2	TRBJ1-2	TGTGCCAGCAGTGAGGTGGACAGGCGCTATGGCTACACCTTC	CASSEVDRRYGYTF
.	few	TRBV6-6	TRBJ2-2	TGTGCCAGCAAAGAGGGGAGTAGCACCGGGGAGCTGTTTTTT	CASKEGSSTGELFF
.	.	TRBV29-1	TRBJ2-5	TGCAGCGTTGCTCCCCTCAGGGGTGAGACCCAGTACTTC	CSVAPLRGETQYF
TRBD2	.	TRBV7-3	TRBJ2-5	TGTGCCAGCAGCCAGGGACTACAAGAGACCCAGTACTTC	CASSQGLQETQYF
.	.	TRBV6-5	TRBJ1-5	TGTGCCAGCAGTTACTCGGGGCTAGGGGGTCAGCCCCAGCATTTT	CASSYSGLGGQPQHF
TRBD2	.	TRBV6-6	TRBJ2-7	TGTGCCAGCAGTTACTCAGGGACTAGCGGCTCCTACGAGCAGTACTTC	CASSYSGTSGSYEQYF
TRBD2	.	TRBV6-6	TRBJ2-2	TGTGCCAGCAGTTACTCACCTAGCGGGAACACCGGGGAGCTGTTTTTT	CASSYSPSGNTGELFF
TRBD2	many	TRBV30	TRBJ2-2	TGTGCCTCCCTCCGACTAGCGGGAACCGGGGAGCTGTTTTTT	CASLRLAGTGELFF
.	.	TRBV29-1	TRBJ1-1	TGCAGCGTTGAGAGACAGACCCCGAACACTGAAGCTTTCTTT	CSVERQTPNTEAFF
TRBD1	.	TRBV28	TRBJ2-2	TGTGCCAGCAGTTTATGGACAGGGGAAAGAACCGGGGAGCTGTTTTTT	CASSLWTGERTGELFF
.	.	TRBV29-1	TRBJ2-7	TGCAGCGTTGCAGGGACACTTACCAGCTCCTACGAGCAGTACTTC	CSVAGTLTSSYEQYF
.	.	TRBV6-5	TRBJ2-1	TGTGCCAGCAGGCCCCAGGGGGGGAACTACAATGAGCAGTTCTTC	CASRPQGGNYNEQFF
.	.	TRBV10-1	TRBJ2-2	TGCGCCAGTTGGAGTGACGGACGGCGGGGCGGGGAGCTGTTTTTT	CASWSDGRRGGELFF
.	.	TRBV11-2	TRBJ2-5	TGTGCCAGCAGCTTAGGCCCGGGGGCCCAAGAGACCCAGTACTTC	CASSLGPGAQETQYF
.	.	TRBV25-1	TRBJ2-3	TGTGCCAGCAGTGATCGGAAGGGGACCGTCACAGATACGCAGTATTTT	CASSDRKGTVTDTQYF
TRBD1	.	TRBV5-6	TRBJ2-2	TGTGCCAGCAGCCCTACCGGGACAGGGGGTCTCGACGGGGAGCTGTTTTTT	CASSPTGTGGLDGELFF
TRBD1	many	TRBV7-9	TRBJ2-5	TGTGCCAGCAGCCCGCGGACAGGGTGGGCCCAGTACTTC	CASSPRTGWAQYF
.	.	TRBV5-1	TRBJ1-2	TGCGCCAGCAGCGGAGGGGGTCCGGACTATGGCTACACCTTC	CASSGGGPDYGYTF
.	many	TRBV6-4	TRBJ2-1	TGTGCCAGCAGTGAGGGAGCGACAGAATACAATGAGCAGTTCTTC	CASSEGATEYNEQFF
.	once	TRBV28	TRBJ2-4	TGTGCCAGCAGTTTTGCGGGAAGCACAAACATTCAGTACTTC	CASSFAGSTNIQYF
TRBD2	once	TRBV9	TRBJ2-1	TGTGCCAGCAGCCCGGCGTCTAGCGGGGGCAATGAGCAGTTCTTC	CASSPASSGGNEQFF
TRBD2	.	TRBV4-1	TRBJ2-2	TGCGCCAGCAGCCAAGTACGGCTAGCGGGAGGGAACACCGGGGAGCTGTTTTTT	CASSQVRLAGGNTGELFF
TRBD2	.	TRBV18	TRBJ2-2	TGTGCCAGCTCACGACAGCGGACTAGCGGGAACACCGGGGAGCTGTTTTTT	CASSRQRTSGNTGELFF
TRBD1	many	TRBV11-2	TRBJ2-7	TGTGCCAGCAGCTTAGACTACAGGGGACCCTACGAGCAGTACTTC	CASSLDYRGPYEQYF